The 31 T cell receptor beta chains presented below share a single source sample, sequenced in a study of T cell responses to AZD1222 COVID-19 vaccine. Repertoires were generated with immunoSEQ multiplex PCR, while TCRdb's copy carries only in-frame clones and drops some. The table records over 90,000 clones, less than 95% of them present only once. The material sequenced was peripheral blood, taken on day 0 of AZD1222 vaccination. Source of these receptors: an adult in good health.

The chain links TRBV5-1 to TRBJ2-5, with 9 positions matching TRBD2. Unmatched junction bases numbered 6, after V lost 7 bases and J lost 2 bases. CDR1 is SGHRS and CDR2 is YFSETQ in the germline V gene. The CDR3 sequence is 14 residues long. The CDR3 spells CASGSGGTQETQYF. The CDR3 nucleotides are TGCGCCAGCGGAAGCGGGGGGACACAAGAGACCCAGTACTTC.

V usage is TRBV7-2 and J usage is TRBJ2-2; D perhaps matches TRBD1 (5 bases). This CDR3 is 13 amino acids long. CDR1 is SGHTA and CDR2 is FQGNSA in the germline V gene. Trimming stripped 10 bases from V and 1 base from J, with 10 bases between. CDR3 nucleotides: TGTGCCAAGGGCAGGGAGAACACCGGGGAGCTGTTTTTT. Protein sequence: CAKGRENTGELFF. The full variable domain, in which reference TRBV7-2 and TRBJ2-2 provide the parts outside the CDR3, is GAGVSQSPSNKVTEKGKDVELRCDPISGHTALYWYRQSLGQGLEFLIYFQGNSAPDKSGLPSDRFSAERTGGSVSTLTIQRTQQEDSAVYLCAKGRENTGELFFGEGSRLTVL.

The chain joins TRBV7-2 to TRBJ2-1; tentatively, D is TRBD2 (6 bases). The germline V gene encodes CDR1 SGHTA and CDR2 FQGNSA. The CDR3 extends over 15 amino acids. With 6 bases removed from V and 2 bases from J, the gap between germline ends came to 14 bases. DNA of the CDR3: TGTGCCAGCAGGGATCGGGACTCAACCTACAATGAGCAGTTCTTC. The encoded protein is CASRDRDSTYNEQFF.

CDR3 sequence reads: CASSLVTGGTNTEAFF. For the CDR3, the DNA is TGCGCCAGCAGCTTGGTGACAGGGGGGACGAACACTGAAGCTTTCTTT. The genes are TRBV5-1 and TRBJ1-1; 9 bases match TRBD1. V lost 0 bases and J lost 1; bases outside the gene matches: 4. The CDR3 totals 16 residues. From germline, CDR1 is SGHRS and CDR2 YFSETQ. Full variable domain (rest looked up from reference TRBV5-1 and TRBJ1-1): KAGVTQTPRYLIKTRGQQVTLSCSPISGHRSVSWYQQTPGQGLQFLFEYFSETQRNKGNFPGRFSGRQFSNSRSEMNVSTLELGDSALYLCASSLVTGGTNTEAFFGQGTRLTVV.

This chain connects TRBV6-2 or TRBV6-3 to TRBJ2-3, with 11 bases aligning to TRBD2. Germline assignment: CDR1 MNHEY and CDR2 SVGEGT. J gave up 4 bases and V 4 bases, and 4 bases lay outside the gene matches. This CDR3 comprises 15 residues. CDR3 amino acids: CASSWLAGGSDTQYF. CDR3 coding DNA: TGTGCCAGCAGTTGGCTAGCGGGGGGCTCAGATACGCAGTATTTT.

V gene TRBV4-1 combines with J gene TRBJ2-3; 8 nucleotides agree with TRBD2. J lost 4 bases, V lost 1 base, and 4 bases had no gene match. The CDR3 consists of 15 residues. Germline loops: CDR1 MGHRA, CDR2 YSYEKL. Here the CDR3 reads CASSQGGGGSDTQYF. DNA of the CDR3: TGCGCCAGCAGCCAAGGAGGCGGGGGGTCAGATACGCAGTATTTT.

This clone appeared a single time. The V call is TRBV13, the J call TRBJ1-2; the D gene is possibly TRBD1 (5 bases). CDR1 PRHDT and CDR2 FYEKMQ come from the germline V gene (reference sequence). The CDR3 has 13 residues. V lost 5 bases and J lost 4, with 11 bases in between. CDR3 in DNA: TGTGCCAGCAGCCCTAGACAGCGCTATGGCTACACCTTC. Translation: CASSPRQRYGYTF.

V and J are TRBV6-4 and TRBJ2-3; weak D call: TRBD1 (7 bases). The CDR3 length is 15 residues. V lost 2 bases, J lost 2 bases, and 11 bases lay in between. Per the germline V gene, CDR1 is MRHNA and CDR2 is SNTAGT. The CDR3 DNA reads TGTGCCAGCAGTGACGGCAGGGGGGACACAGATACGCAGTATTTT. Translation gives CASSDGRGDTDTQYF.

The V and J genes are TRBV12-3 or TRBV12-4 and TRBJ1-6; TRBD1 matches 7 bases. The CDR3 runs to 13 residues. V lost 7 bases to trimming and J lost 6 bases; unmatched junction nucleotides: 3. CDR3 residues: CASNEGANSPLHF. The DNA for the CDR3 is TGTGCCAGCAACGAGGGGGCTAATTCACCCCTCCACTTT.

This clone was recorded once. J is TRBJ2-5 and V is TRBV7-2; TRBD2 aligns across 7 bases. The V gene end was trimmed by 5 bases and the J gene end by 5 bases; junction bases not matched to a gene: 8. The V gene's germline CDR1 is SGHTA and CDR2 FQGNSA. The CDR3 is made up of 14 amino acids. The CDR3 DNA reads TGTGCCAGCAGCCCTGGGCGGGGGTTTGAGACCCAGTACTTC. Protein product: CASSPGRGFETQYF. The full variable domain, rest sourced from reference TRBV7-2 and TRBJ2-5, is GAGVSQSPSNKVTEKGKDVELRCDPISGHTALYWYRQSLGQGLEFLIYFQGNSAPDKSGLPSDRFSAERTGGSVSTLTIQRTQQEDSAVYLCASSPGRGFETQYFGPGTRLLVL.

This chain's CDR3 is CASRMDPGQGTNEQYF. CDR3 sequence (DNA): TGCGCCAGCAGAATGGATCCGGGACAGGGTACCAACGAGCAGTACTTC. V and J are TRBV5-1 and TRBJ2-7; 9 nucleotides agree with TRBD1. The junction had 14 bases not matched to a gene; V was cut back by 5 bases and J by 5 bases. Per germline, CDR1 SGHRS and CDR2 YFSETQ. This CDR3 region has 16 residues.

CDR3 nucleotide sequence: TGTGCCACCAGGGGGGACTATGGCTACACCTTC. Amino acids: CATRGDYGYTF. The chain employs TRBV6-5 and TRBJ1-2, with 7 bases fitting TRBD1. This CDR3 region has 11 residues. Germline values: CDR1 MNHEY, CDR2 SVGAGI. V lost 10 bases, J lost 3 bases, and 2 bases stayed unmatched.

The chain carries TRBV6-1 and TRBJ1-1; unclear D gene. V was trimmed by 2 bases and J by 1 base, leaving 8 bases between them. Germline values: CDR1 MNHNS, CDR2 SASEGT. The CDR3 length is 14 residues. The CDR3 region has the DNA TGTGCCAGCAGTGAAAACCCGGGGAACACTGAAGCTTTCTTT. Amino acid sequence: CASSENPGNTEAFF.

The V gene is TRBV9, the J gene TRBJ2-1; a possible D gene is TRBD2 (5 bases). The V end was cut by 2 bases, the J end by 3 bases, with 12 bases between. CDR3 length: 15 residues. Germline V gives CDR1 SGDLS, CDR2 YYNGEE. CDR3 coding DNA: TGTGCCAGCAGCGTCACCGGGGTGGACTACAATGAGCAGTTCTTC. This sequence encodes CASSVTGVDYNEQFF.

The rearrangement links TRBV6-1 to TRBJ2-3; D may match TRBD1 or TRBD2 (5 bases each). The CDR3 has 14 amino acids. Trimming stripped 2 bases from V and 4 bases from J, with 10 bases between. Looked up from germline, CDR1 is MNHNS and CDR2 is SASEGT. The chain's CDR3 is CASSERGPSDTQYF. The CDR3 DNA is TGTGCCAGCAGTGAACGGGGCCCGTCAGATACGCAGTATTTT.

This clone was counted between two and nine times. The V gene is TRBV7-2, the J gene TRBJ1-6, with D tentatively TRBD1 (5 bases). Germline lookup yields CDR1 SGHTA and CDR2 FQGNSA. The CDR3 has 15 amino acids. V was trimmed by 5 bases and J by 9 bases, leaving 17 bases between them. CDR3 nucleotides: TGTGCCAGCAGCCCCAGTGGGGCCGTAGGTTCACCCCTCCACTTT. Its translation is CASSPSGAVGSPLHF.

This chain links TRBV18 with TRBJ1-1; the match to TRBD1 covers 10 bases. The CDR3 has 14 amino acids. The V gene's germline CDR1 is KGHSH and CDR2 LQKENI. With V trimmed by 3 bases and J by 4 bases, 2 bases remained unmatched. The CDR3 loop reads CASSPDRGSTEAFF. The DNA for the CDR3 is TGTGCCAGCTCACCGGACAGGGGGAGCACTGAAGCTTTCTTT.

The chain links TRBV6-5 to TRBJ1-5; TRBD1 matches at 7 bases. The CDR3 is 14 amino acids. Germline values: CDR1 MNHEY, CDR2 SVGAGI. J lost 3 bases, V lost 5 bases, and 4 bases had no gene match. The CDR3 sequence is CASSKGQFNQPQHF. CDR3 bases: TGTGCCAGCAGTAAGGGACAGTTCAATCAGCCCCAGCATTTT.

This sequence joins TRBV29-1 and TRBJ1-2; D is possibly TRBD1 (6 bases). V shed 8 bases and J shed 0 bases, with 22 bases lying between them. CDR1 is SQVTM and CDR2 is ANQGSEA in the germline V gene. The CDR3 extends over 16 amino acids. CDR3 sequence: CSTRDETGTPNYGYTF. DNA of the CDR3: TGCAGCACGCGGGACGAGACAGGCACACCTAACTATGGCTACACCTTC.

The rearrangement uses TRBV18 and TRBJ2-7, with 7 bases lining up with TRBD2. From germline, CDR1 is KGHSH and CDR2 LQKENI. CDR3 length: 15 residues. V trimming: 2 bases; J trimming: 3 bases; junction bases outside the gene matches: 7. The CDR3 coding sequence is TGTGCCAGCTCACCAAGGGTCGGGGAGGGCTACGAGCAGTACTTC. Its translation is CASSPRVGEGYEQYF.

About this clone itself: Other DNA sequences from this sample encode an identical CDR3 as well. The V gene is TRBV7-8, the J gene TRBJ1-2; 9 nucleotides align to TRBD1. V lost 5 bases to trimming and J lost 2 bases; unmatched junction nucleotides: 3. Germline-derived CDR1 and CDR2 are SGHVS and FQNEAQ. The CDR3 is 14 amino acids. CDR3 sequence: CASSPGQGNYGYTF. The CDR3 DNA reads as TGTGCCAGCAGCCCCGGACAGGGGAACTATGGCTACACCTTC.

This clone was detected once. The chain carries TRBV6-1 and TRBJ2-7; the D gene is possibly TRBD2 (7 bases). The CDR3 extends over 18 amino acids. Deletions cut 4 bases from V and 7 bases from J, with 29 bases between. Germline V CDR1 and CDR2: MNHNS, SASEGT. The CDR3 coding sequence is TGTGCCAGCAGTGGACTTAGTACCGGCGGGGGCCCTACGATGGAGCAGTACTTC. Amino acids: CASSGLSTGGGPTMEQYF.

CDR3 in DNA: TGTGCCAGTAGTATTTGGGGACCCCCTCGAATGAACACTGAAGCTTTCTTT. Residues: CASSIWGPPRMNTEAFF. The chain links TRBV19 to TRBJ1-1; D might be TRBD1 (5 bases). This CDR3 comprises 17 residues. Trimming took off 3 bases at V and 0 bases at J, with 17 bases between the two ends. Germline lookup yields CDR1 LNHDA and CDR2 SQIVND (reference sequence).

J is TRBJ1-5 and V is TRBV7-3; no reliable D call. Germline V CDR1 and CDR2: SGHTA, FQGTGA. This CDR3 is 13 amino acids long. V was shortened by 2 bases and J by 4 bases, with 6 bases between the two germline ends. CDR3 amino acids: CASSLGENQPQHF. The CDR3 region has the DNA TGTGCCAGCAGCTTAGGGGAGAATCAGCCCCAGCATTTT.

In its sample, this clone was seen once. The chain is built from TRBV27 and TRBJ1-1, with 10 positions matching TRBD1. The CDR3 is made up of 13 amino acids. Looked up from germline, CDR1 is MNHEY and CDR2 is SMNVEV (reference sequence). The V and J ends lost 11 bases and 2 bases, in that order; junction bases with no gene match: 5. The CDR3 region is CASRDRGNTEAFF. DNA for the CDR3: TGTGCCTCACGGGACAGGGGAAACACTGAAGCTTTCTTT.

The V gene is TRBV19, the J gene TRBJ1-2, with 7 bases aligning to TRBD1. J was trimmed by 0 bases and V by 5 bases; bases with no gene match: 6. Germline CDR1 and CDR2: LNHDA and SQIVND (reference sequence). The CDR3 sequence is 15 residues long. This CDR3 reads CASSSSGTANYGYTF. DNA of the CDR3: TGTGCCAGTAGTTCCTCGGGGACAGCTAACTATGGCTACACCTTC.

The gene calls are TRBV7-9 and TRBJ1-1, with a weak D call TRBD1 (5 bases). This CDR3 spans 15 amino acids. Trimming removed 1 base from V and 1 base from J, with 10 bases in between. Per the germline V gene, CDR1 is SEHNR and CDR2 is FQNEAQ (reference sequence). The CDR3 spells CASSLVAGENTEAFF. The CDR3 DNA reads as TGTGCCAGCAGCTTAGTTGCGGGGGAGAACACTGAAGCTTTCTTT. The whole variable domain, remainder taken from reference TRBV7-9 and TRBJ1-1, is DTGVSQNPRHKITKRGQNVTFRCDPISEHNRLYWYRQTLGQGPEFLTYFQNEAQLEKSRLLSDRFSAERPKGSFSTLEIQRTEQGDSAMYLCASSLVAGENTEAFFGQGTRLTVV.

CDR3 region: CATGRDSYEQYF. CDR3 coding DNA: TGTGCCACCGGCAGGGATTCCTACGAGCAGTACTTC. The V and J genes are TRBV2 and TRBJ2-7; D is possibly TRBD1 (5 bases). Germline V gene lookup returns CDR1 SNHLY and CDR2 FYNNEI. V was clipped by 10 bases and J by 1 base, with 11 bases between them. This CDR3 is 12 amino acids long.

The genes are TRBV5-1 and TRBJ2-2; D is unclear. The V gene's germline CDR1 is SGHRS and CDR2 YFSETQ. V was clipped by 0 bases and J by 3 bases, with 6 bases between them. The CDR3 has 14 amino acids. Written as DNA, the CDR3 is TGCGCCAGCAGCTTGGACCCGGACACCGGGGAGCTGTTTTTT. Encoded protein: CASSLDPDTGELFF.

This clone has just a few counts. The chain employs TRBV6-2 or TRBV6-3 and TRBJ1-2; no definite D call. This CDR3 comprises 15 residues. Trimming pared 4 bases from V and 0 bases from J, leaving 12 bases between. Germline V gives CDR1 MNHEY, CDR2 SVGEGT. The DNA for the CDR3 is TGTGCCAGCAGTTCCCTCCCAGTTCCTAACTATGGCTACACCTTC. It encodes CASSSLPVPNYGYTF.

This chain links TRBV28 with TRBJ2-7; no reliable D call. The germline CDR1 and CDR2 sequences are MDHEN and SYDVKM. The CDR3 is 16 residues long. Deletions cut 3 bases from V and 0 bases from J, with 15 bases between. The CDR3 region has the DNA TGTGCCAGCAGTTTGAGTACTTCATGGAGCTCCTACGAGCAGTACTTC. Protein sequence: CASSLSTSWSSYEQYF.